This T cell receptor (beta chain) originates from a study of T cell repertoires in ileal Crohn's disease. The overall study: At surgery, around 36% of patients smoked, with median disease duration roughly 7.2 years. Operated complications were stricturing disease (approximately 60%) and penetrating disease (about 40%). M0 samples are biopsies from inflamed ileum in the resection specimen. Approximately 500 nanograms of biopsy DNA per sample underwent TCRB immunosequencing.

This CDR3 is built from 16 residues. Germline V lookup: CDR1 MNHEY, CDR2 SVGAGI. V was clipped by 0 bases and J by 1 base, with 9 bases between them. The protocol was immunoSEQ multiplex PCR, while the TCRdb copy is restricted to in-frame clones and leaves out a portion. The table has about 15,000 clones, about three quarters seen once. The time point denotes: inflamed ileum from the surgical specimen. What was sequenced was ileal tissue. The receptor comes from an adult with Crohn's disease. The chain is built from TRBV6-5 and TRBJ2-2; possibly TRBD2 for D (5 bases). Written as DNA, the CDR3 is TGTGCCAGCAGTTACTCGGGGAGATGGAACACCGGGGAGCTGTTTTTT. This codes for CASSYSGRWNTGELFF.